These 17 T cell receptor beta chains were sequenced from one sample in a study of regulatory T cells in long-lasting Graves disease. Time point given: persistent/refractory GD, antithyroid drugs over 5 years with positive TRAb. RNA from PBMCs was the source of the TCR library. To make TCR beta libraries, researchers used iRepertoire HTBI primers and Arm-PCR of CDR3 regions. TCRdb called the multiplex PCR reads again in MiXCR, with one record for every CDR3 protein. The sample carries about 400,000 distinct CDR3 sequences, roughly 20% recorded once. Material: peripheral blood mononuclear cells (PBMCs), obtained when the disease was refractory, from a patient treated with antithyroid drugs. These TCRs come from a female donor with Graves disease.

V and J are TRBV7-3 and TRBJ2-2, with D possibly being TRBD2 (5 bases). Trimming removed 4 bases at V and 1 base at J, with 7 bases between. Germline CDR1 is SGHTA and CDR2 is FQGTGA. The CDR3 runs 14 residues. Written as DNA, the CDR3 is TGTGCCAGCAGCTCACTAGGGAACACCGGGGAGCTGTTTTTT. It translates to CASSSLGNTGELFF.

In this sample, this clonotype turned up many times. The chain is built from TRBV2 and TRBJ2-7; TRBD2 agrees at 10 bases. Looked up from germline, CDR1 is SNHLY and CDR2 is FYNNEI. The trim removed 5 bases at V and 3 bases at J, leaving 4 bases unmatched. The CDR3 length is 14 residues. The CDR3 DNA sequence: TGTGCCAGCAGTAAGACTAGCGGGTACTACGAGCAGTACTTC. Amino acid sequence: CASSKTSGYYEQYF.

This clonotype appeared a few times. The V call is TRBV3-1, the J call TRBJ2-3; 9 positions match TRBD1. The CDR3 has 14 residues. Losses at the gene ends were 2 bases for V and 4 bases for J; bases not matched to a gene: 1. Germline CDR1 and CDR2: LGHDT and YNNKEL (reference sequence). The CDR3 loop reads CASSQRDRADTQYF. The CDR3 bases are TGTGCCAGCAGCCAACGGGACAGGGCAGATACGCAGTATTTT.

The chain has TRBV29-1 and TRBJ1-1; tentatively, D is TRBD1 (5 bases). Looked up from germline, CDR1 is SQVTM and CDR2 is ANQGSEA. The CDR3 is made up of 12 amino acids. The germline V and J ends were trimmed by 1 base and 6 bases, with 9 bases remaining between them. DNA for the CDR3: TGCAGCGTTGAAGCAGAGGGACCTGAAGCTTTCTTT. This codes for CSVEAEGPEAFF.

In this sample, this clonotype turned up a few times. The chain recombines TRBV30 with TRBJ2-1; tentatively, D is TRBD1 (6 bases). V gave up 0 bases and J gave up 10 bases, with 13 bases separating them. The CDR3 consists of 13 residues. Germline lookup yields CDR1 GTSNPN and CDR2 SVGIG (reference sequence). The CDR3 sequence: CAWSVLGAGEQFF. For the CDR3, the DNA is TGTGCCTGGAGTGTACTGGGGGCTGGGGAGCAGTTCTTC.

This sequence joins TRBV19 and TRBJ2-7; 7 bases agree with TRBD1. V dropped 3 bases and J dropped 1; count of bases not matched to a gene: 3. CDR1 and CDR2 (germline): LNHDA, SQIVND (reference sequence). The CDR3 is 14 amino acids. For the CDR3, the DNA is TGTGCCAGTAGTATCCCGGGACAGTCCTACGAGCAGTACTTC. It encodes CASSIPGQSYEQYF.

Remarks on this clonotype: A much larger clone lies one base from this, so it may be a read error. The CDR3 region has the DNA TGTGTCAGCAGCCAGGGCCACCGAACGGAAAAACTGTTTTTT. Its protein is CVSSQGHRTEKLFF. V gene TRBV12-3 or TRBV12-4 combines with J gene TRBJ1-4; tentative D call: TRBD1 (5 bases). This CDR3 comprises 14 residues.

In its sample, this clonotype was seen many times. The V gene is TRBV2, the J gene TRBJ2-5, with 8 bases aligning to TRBD1. V was clipped by 4 bases and J by 7 bases; unmatched bases: 8. Germline CDR1 SNHLY, CDR2 FYNNEI. CDR3 size: 14 residues. The CDR3 coding sequence is TGTGCCAGCAGTGTGGGACAGGCTGGAGGGACCCAGTACTTC. Residues: CASSVGQAGGTQYF.

This clonotype was seen at least ten times. In nucleotides, the CDR3 is TGTGCCAGCAGCCTCTTCGGGGGCACTGAAGCTTTCTTT. The encoded protein is CASSLFGGTEAFF. The chain uses TRBV7-3 and TRBJ1-1; perhaps TRBD1 as D (5 bases). The CDR3 runs to 13 residues. The V end was cut by 5 bases, the J end by 4 bases, with 11 bases between. Germline V gene data show CDR1 as SGHTA and CDR2 as FQGTGA.

About this clonotype itself: This clone may be a read error of a much larger clone one base away. The rearrangement uses TRBV6-1 and TRBJ1-1; 10 bases agree with TRBD1. Germline values: CDR1 MNHNS, CDR2 SASEGT. The CDR3 loop spans 15 amino acids. Here the CDR3 reads CASSERTGGPTEVFF. The CDR3 DNA follows: TGTGCCAGCAGTGAAAGGACAGGGGGACCCACTGAAGTTTTCTTT.

The table lists this clonotype with many counts. The chain couples TRBV28 to TRBJ1-2, with D possibly matching TRBD1 (6 bases). V dropped 7 bases and J dropped 3 bases, with 18 bases sitting between them. The CDR3 is 15 amino acids. Looked up from germline, CDR1 is MDHEN and CDR2 is SYDVKM. CDR3 sequence: CASTSGGRRYYGYTF. The CDR3 bases are TGTGCCAGCACCAGTGGGGGCCGCCGCTACTATGGCTACACCTTC.

The chain recombines TRBV20-1 with TRBJ1-5, with D possibly being TRBD1 (5 bases). CDR3 length: 14 amino acids. V was cut by 3 bases and J by 0 bases, with 9 bases left in between. Germline V gene data show CDR1 as DFQATT and CDR2 as SNEGSKA (reference sequence). The CDR3 nucleotides are TGCAGTGCTAGGGACATTTATAGCAATCAGCCCCAGCATTTT. It yields the protein CSARDIYSNQPQHF.

This clonotype was found many times. The V and J genes are TRBV2 and TRBJ2-5, with D possibly being TRBD1 (6 bases). This CDR3 is 15 amino acids long. V was shortened by 0 bases and J by 4 bases, with 12 bases between the two germline ends. The germline V gene has CDR1 SNHLY and CDR2 FYNNEI. CDR3 sequence reads: CASSEAGAVGETQYF. In DNA form, the CDR3 reads TGTGCCAGCAGTGAAGCGGGGGCTGTGGGAGAGACCCAGTACTTC.

The sample holds a few counts of this clonotype. The rearrangement joins TRBV7-2 to TRBJ2-7; TRBD2 matches at 9 bases. Germline assignment: CDR1 SGHTA and CDR2 FQGNSA. Losses at the gene ends were 5 bases for V and 3 bases for J; bases not matched to a gene: 8. This CDR3 is 15 amino acids long. In DNA, the CDR3 is TGTGCCAGCAGCCCATCGCGGGGGGGGAGCTACGAGCAGTACTTC. It is translated as CASSPSRGGSYEQYF.

This clonotype occurred many times. The rearrangement links TRBV2 to TRBJ2-2; either TRBD1 or TRBD2 may supply D (5 bases each). V was trimmed by 2 bases and J by 4 bases, leaving 11 bases between them. The CDR3 covers 15 residues. In germline, CDR1 is SNHLY, CDR2 FYNNEI. CDR3 loop: CASSESGPITGELFF. CDR3 bases: TGTGCCAGCAGTGAATCGGGACCGATCACCGGGGAGCTGTTTTTT.

V is TRBV28 and J is TRBJ2-1; no clear D. The CDR3 loop spans 16 amino acids. Germline CDR1 reads MDHEN; CDR2 reads SYDVKM. V lost 5 bases to trimming and J lost 0 bases, with 14 bases between them. As DNA, the CDR3 is TGTGCCAGCAGTGGGCCGACTGCTAGCTCCTACAATGAGCAGTTCTTC. It encodes CASSGPTASSYNEQFF.

This clonotype was detected ten times or more. The V gene is TRBV2, the J gene TRBJ2-6; D tentatively reads TRBD1 or TRBD2 (5 bases each). CDR3 length: 17 residues. The V gene's germline CDR1 is SNHLY and CDR2 FYNNEI. Trimming removed 6 bases from V and 0 bases from J, with 15 bases in between. The CDR3 protein is CASSGILRGSGANVLTF. The CDR3 DNA reads as TGTGCCAGCAGCGGGATTCTTAGGGGCTCTGGGGCCAACGTCCTGACTTTC.